This TCR beta chain was found in a study of spatial heterogeneity in lung cancer. Study-wide findings and caveats: Mutation counts in tumors were tracked by counts of expanded intratumoral alpha and beta TCRs. Numbers of ubiquitous and regional expanded TCRs tracked ubiquitous and regional nonsynonymous mutation counts, respectively.

TCRdb reprocessed the 5' RACE reads with MiXCR, giving one entry per CDR3 protein. The table lists approximately 21,000 distinct CDR3 sequences, under 6.5% of them singletons. A note on this clonotype: Its antigen is not known.

This CDR3 is 13 amino acids long. In germline, CDR1 is SGHTA, CDR2 FQGNSA. The ends were cut back, 2 bases at V and 5 bases at J, with 8 bases in the middle. Regarding time point: sample taken at primary tumor resection. The clonotype originates from a male donor with early-stage non-small cell lung cancer. This specimen consisted of lung tumor tissue, obtained at surgery. The V call is TRBV7-2, the J call TRBJ2-3; D remains ambiguous. The CDR3 reads CASSLIYGDTQYF. The CDR3 region has the DNA TGTGCCAGCAGCTTAATATATGGAGATACGCAGTATTTT. Full variable domain (outside the CDR3, taken from reference TRBV7-2 and TRBJ2-3): GAGVSQSPSNKVTEKGKDVELRCDPISGHTALYWYRQSLGQGLEFLIYFQGNSAPDKSGLPSDRFSAERTGGSVSTLTIQRTQQEDSAVYLCASSLIYGDTQYFGPGTRLTVL.